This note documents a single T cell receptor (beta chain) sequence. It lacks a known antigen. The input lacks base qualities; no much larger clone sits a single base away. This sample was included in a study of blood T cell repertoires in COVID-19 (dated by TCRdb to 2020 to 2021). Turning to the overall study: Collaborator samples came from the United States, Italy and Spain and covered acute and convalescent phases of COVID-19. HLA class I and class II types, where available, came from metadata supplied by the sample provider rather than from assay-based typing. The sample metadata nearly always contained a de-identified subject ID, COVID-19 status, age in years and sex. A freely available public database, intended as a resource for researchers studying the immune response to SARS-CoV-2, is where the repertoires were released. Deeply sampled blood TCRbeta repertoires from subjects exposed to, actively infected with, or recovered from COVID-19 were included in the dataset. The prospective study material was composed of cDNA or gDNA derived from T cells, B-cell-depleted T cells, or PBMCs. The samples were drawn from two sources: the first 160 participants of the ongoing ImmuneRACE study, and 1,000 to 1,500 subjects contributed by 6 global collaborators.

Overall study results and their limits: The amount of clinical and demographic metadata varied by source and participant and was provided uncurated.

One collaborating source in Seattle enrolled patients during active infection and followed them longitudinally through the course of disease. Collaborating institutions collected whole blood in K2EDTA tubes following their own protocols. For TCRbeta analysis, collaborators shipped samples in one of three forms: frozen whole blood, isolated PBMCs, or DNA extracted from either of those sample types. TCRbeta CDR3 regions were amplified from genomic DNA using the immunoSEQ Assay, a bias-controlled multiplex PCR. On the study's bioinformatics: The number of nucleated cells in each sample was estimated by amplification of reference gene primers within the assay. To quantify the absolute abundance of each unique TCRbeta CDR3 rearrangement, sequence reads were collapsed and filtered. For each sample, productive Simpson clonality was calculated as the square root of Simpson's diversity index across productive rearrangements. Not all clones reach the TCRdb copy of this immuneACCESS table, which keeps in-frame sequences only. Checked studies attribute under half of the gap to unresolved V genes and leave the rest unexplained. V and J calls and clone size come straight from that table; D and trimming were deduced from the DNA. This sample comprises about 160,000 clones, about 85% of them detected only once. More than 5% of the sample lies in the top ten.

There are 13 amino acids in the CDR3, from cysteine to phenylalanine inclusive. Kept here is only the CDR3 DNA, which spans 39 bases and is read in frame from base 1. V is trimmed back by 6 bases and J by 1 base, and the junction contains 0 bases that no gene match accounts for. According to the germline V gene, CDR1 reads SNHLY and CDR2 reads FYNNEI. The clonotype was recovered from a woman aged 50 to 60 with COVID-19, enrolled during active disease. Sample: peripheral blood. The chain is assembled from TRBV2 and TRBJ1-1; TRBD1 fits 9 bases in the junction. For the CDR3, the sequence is CASRGQGNTEAFF. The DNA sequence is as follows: TGTGCCAGCAGGGGACAGGGGAACACTGAAGCTTTCTTT.